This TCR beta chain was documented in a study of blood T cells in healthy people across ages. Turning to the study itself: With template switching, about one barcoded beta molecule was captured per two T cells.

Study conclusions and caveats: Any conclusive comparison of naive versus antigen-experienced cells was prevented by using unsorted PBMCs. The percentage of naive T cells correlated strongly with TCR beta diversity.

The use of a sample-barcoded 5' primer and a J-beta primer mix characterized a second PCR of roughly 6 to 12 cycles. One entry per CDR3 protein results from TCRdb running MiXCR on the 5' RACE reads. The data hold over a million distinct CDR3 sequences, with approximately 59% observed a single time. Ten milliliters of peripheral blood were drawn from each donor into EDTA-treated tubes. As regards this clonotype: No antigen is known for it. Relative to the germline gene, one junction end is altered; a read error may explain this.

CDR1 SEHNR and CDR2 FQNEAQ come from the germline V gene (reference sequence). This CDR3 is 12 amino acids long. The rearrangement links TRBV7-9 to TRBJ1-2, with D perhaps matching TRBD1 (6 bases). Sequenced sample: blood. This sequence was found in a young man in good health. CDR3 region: CASETGHYGYTF. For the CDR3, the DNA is TGTGCCAGTGAGACAGGACACTATGGCTACACCTTT. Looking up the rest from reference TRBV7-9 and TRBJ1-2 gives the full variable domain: DTGVSQNPRHKITKRGQNVTFRCDPISEHNRLYWYRQTLGQGPEFLTYFQNEAQLEKSRLLSDRFSAERPKGSFSTLEIQRTEQGDSAMYLCASETGHYGYTFGSGTRLTVV.